One and the same sample provided the 13 T cell receptor beta chains below, sequenced in a study of response to subunit inactivated influenza vaccine. One entry per CDR3 protein, called by TCRdb with MiXCR from the RT-PCR reads. Altogether 450,000 to 500,000 distinct CDR3 sequences are present, approximately 9.9% being singletons, with the ten largest covering approximately 12%. This specimen was PBMCs from blood, taken roughly 6 weeks after vaccination. These receptors were obtained from a man aged 45-65 years who received an inactivated influenza vaccine.

This clonotype was counted many times. CDR3 amino acids: CASSSGTGGIPPDYEQYF. The CDR3 region has the DNA TGTGCCAGCAGCTCCGGGACAGGGGGTATCCCACCAGACTACGAGCAGTACTTC. The genes are TRBV13 and TRBJ2-7; 11 bases are a match to TRBD1. Losses at the gene ends were 4 bases for V and 3 bases for J; bases not matched to a gene: 14. The CDR3 extends over 18 amino acids. Germline loops: CDR1 PRHDT, CDR2 FYEKMQ (reference sequence).

This clonotype showed up just a few times. The rearrangement uses TRBV24-1 and TRBJ2-3; D might be TRBD2 (5 bases). This CDR3 region has 15 residues. Deletions cut 2 bases from V and 0 bases from J, with 8 bases between. The germline V gene has CDR1 KGHDR and CDR2 SFDVKD. The CDR3 nucleotides read TGTGCCACCAGTGATTACGGGGTCAGCACAGATACGCAGTATTTT. Translating it yields CATSDYGVSTDTQYF.

This clonotype was detected ten times or more. CDR3 in amino acids: CSVMTSGASKNIQYF. In DNA, the CDR3 is TGCAGCGTAATGACTAGCGGGGCGTCCAAAAACATTCAGTACTTC. The V and J genes are TRBV29-1 and TRBJ2-4; 11 bases map to TRBD2. Germline trimming cut 6 bases from V and 2 bases from J; bases unmatched to any gene: 6. CDR3 length equals 15 residues. Germline lookup yields CDR1 SQVTM and CDR2 ANQGSEA.

The sample holds a few counts of this clonotype. V usage is TRBV7-2 and J usage is TRBJ1-1; TRBD1 might be the D (5 bases). Germline assignment: CDR1 SGHTA and CDR2 FQGNSA. This CDR3 has 14 amino acids. V shed 5 bases and J shed 5 bases, with 15 bases lying between them. CDR3 sequence reads: CASSRDGFGTEAFF. Here the CDR3 DNA reads TGTGCCAGCAGCCGGGACGGCTTCGGGACTGAAGCTTTCTTT.

In this sample, this clonotype turned up a few times. J is TRBJ1-1 and V is TRBV20-1; a possible D gene is TRBD1 (5 bases). V lost 5 bases and J 11 bases, leaving 15 bases between the germline ends. CDR1 and CDR2 (germline): DFQATT, SNEGSKA (reference sequence). The CDR3 has 11 residues. The CDR3, as DNA: TGCAGTGCTTGGTGGGGGATGTCGGCTTTCTTT. Protein sequence: CSAWWGMSAFF.

This clonotype came up a few times. The rearrangement joins TRBV11-2 to TRBJ2-2; TRBD2 matches 7 bases. Germline CDR1 reads SGHAT; CDR2 reads FQNNGV. V shed 1 base, J shed 6 bases, and the junction held 8 bases outside the gene matches. The CDR3 spans 16 residues. The CDR3 region has the DNA TGTGCCAGCAGCTTAGTATTGACTAGCCGGGCCGGGGAGCTGTTTTTT. Translated: CASSLVLTSRAGELFF.

This clonotype has ten or more counts. The J gene is TRBJ1-1, the V gene TRBV12-3 or TRBV12-4; weak D call: TRBD1 (5 bases). The CDR3 spans 14 residues. Trimming shortened V by 5 bases and J by 2 bases, and 12 bases separated the two germline ends. The CDR3 protein is CASSAGTENTEAFF. Here the CDR3 DNA reads TGTGCCAGCAGTGCTGGGACTGAAAACACTGAAGCTTTCTTT.

This clonotype was detected many times. V gene TRBV5-1 combines with J gene TRBJ2-7, with D possibly being TRBD2 (6 bases). Germline CDR1 is SGHRS and CDR2 is YFSETQ. This CDR3 is built from 16 residues. Trimming took off 1 base at V and 0 bases at J, with 14 bases between the two ends. CDR3 loop: CASSLWGLTSSYEQYF. CDR3 coding DNA: TGCGCCAGCAGCTTGTGGGGACTCACCAGCTCCTACGAGCAGTACTTC.

The rearrangement links TRBV11-2 to TRBJ2-7; 12 nucleotides agree with TRBD1. Trimming removed 2 bases from V and 5 bases from J; junction bases left unmatched: 16. The CDR3 consists of 19 residues. The germline V gene has CDR1 SGHAT and CDR2 FQNNGV. The CDR3 is CASSLYVGDRGRHGNEQYF. In DNA, the CDR3 is TGTGCCAGCAGCTTATATGTGGGGGACAGGGGGCGCCATGGGAACGAGCAGTACTTC.

This chain uses TRBV10-3 with TRBJ2-1, with TRBD2 matching 10 bases. CDR1 ENHRY and CDR2 SYGVKD come from the germline V gene. V lost 4 bases to trimming and J lost 7 bases; unmatched junction nucleotides: 7. This CDR3 has 15 residues. The CDR3 region has the DNA TGTGCCATCAGTGCGGAGAGCGGGAGGGCGAATGAGCAGTTCTTC. Protein: CAISAESGRANEQFF.

A few counts support this clonotype. J is TRBJ2-1 and V is TRBV6-2 or TRBV6-3; 7 bases are a match to TRBD2. V was pared by 4 bases and J by 7 bases, with 4 bases of the junction left unmatched. The germline gives CDR1 MNHEY, CDR2 SVGEGT. This CDR3 has 13 residues. CDR3 sequence: CASSSSGGNEQFF. The CDR3 DNA follows: TGTGCCAGCAGTTCATCCGGGGGGAATGAGCAGTTCTTC.

This clonotype was counted only a few times. This sequence joins TRBV2 and TRBJ1-1; 11 nucleotides align to TRBD1. This CDR3 is 14 amino acids long. Per germline, CDR1 SNHLY and CDR2 FYNNEI. Trimming cost V 7 bases and J 4 bases; bases outside gene matches: 5. CDR3 nucleotides: TGTGCCAGCACATGGACAGGGGGCGGCACTGAAGCTTTCTTT. Residues: CASTWTGGGTEAFF.

V is TRBV12-3 or TRBV12-4 and J is TRBJ2-7; D gene ambiguous. Deletions cut 0 bases from V and 5 bases from J, with 8 bases between. This CDR3 contains 13 residues. CDR3 sequence: CASSLALGNEQYF. In nucleotides, the CDR3 is TGTGCCAGCAGTTTAGCGCTAGGGAACGAGCAGTACTTC.